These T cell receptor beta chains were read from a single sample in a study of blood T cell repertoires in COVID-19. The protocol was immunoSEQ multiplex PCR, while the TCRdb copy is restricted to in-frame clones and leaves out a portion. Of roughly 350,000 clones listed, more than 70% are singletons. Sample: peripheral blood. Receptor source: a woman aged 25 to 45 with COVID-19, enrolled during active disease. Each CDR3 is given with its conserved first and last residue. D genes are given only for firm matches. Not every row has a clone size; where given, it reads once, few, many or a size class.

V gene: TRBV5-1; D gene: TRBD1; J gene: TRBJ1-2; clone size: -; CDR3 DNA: TGCGCCAGCAGCCCGGGGGACAGCGGCTATGGCTACACCTTC; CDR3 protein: CASSPGDSGYGYTF
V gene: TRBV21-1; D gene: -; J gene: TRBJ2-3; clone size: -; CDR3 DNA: TGTGCCAGCGCCCCAGGGAGGGGGACGCAGTATTTT; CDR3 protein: CASAPGRGTQYF
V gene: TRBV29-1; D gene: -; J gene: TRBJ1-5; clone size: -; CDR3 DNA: TGCAGCGTGAAGGACGGGGACAATCAGCCCCAGCATTTT; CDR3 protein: CSVKDGDNQPQHF
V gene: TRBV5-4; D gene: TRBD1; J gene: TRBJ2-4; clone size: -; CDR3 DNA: TGTGCCAGCAGCTCAACAGGGGGCGCTGCCAAAAACATTCAGTACTTC; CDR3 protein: CASSSTGGAAKNIQYF
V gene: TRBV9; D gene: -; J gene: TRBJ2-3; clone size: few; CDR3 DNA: TGTGCCAGCAGCGTAGCTAACACAGATACGCAGTATTTT; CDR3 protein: CASSVANTDTQYF
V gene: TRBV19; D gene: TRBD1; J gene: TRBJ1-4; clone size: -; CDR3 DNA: TGTGCCAGTACTACCACCGGGACAGGGCAAGAAAAACTGTTTTTT; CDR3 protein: CASTTTGTGQEKLFF
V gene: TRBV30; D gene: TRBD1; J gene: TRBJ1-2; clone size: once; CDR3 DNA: TGTGCCTGGATCAGGGGGCGCTGGGACTATGGCTACACCTTC; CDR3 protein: CAWIRGRWDYGYTF
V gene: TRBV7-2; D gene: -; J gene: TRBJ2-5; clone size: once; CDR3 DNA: TGTGCCAGCTCCTTCGGGGAGACCCAGTACTTC; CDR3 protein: CASSFGETQYF
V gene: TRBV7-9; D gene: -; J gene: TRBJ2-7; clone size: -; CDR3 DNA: TGTGCCAGCAGCTTAGTAACCTACGAGCAGTACTTC; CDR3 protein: CASSLVTYEQYF
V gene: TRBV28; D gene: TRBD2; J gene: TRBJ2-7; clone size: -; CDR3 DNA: TGTGCCAGCAGTTCCCCCCCGCGGGAGAACTACGAGCAGTACTTC; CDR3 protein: CASSSPPRENYEQYF
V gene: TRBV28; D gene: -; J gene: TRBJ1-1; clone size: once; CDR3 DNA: TGTGCCAGCAGTTCGACGGGAAGGGACAATGAAGCTTTCTTT; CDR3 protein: CASSSTGRDNEAFF
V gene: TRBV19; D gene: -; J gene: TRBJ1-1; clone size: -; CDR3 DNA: TGTGCCAGTTCCCATAGGGAGAGGACTGAAGCTTTCTTT; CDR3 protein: CASSHRERTEAFF
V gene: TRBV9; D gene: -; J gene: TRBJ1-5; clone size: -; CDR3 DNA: TGTGCCAGCAGCGCGAACAGGGATCAGCCCCAGCATTTT; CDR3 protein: CASSANRDQPQHF
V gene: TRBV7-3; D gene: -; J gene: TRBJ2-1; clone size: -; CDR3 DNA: TGTGCCAGCAGCCGGGCAGGGGCGGTTCAGGAGCAGTTCTTC; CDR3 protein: CASSRAGAVQEQFF
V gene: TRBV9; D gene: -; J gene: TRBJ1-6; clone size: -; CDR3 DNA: TGTGCCAGCAGCGGCCCAGGGAACTCTTATAATTCACCCCTCCACTTT; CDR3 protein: CASSGPGNSYNSPLHF
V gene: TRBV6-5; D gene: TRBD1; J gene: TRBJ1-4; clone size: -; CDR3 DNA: TGTGCCAGCGGAGGGGGCGGGGGGCATGAAAAACTGTTTTTT; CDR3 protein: CASGGGGGHEKLFF
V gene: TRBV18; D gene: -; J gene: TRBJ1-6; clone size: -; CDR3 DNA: TGTGCCAGCTCACCCCGCGGAGACTCCTATAATTCACCCCTCCACTTT; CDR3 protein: CASSPRGDSYNSPLHF
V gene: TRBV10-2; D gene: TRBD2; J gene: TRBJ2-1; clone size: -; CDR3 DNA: TGCGCCAGCAGTGACCCCAGCCACGGGGGGGATGAGCAGTTCTTC; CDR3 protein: CASSDPSHGGDEQFF
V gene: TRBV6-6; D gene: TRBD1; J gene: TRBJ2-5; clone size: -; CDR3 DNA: TGTGCCAGCAGTTACCGACAGGGCCCCGAAGAGACCCAGTACTTC; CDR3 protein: CASSYRQGPEETQYF
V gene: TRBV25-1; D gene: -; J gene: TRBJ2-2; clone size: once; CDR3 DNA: TGTGCCAGCAGTGAATATACGGTAACCGGGGAGCTGTTTTTT; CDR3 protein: CASSEYTVTGELFF